The 21 T cell receptor beta chains presented below share a single source sample, sequenced in a study of control samples from healthy donors and cancer patients. This table comes from immunoSEQ multiplex PCR, and its TCRdb copy is limited to in-frame clones, with some not included. The sample shows 150,000 to 200,000 clones, 90% to 95% of them seen only once. The sample comprised blood. The receptors stem from a woman aged 25 to 45 in good health.

The rearrangement joins TRBV2 to TRBJ2-4; tentatively, D is TRBD1 (5 bases). This CDR3 is 15 amino acids long. Germline CDR1 is SNHLY and CDR2 is FYNNEI. Trimming removed 5 bases from V and 0 bases from J, with 11 bases in between. CDR3 coding DNA: TGTGCCAGCAGTTCCGACCAGGGAGCCAAAAACATTCAGTACTTC. Protein product: CASSSDQGAKNIQYF.

CDR3: CASSQDRLSYEQYF. CDR3 DNA: TGTGCCAGCAGCCAAGATAGGCTTTCCTACGAGCAGTACTTC. This chain joins TRBV4-2 and TRBJ2-7; D unclear. The V end lost 0 bases, the J end lost 1 base, and 7 bases lay between the germline ends. Per germline, CDR1 LGHNA and CDR2 YNFKEQ. The CDR3 spans 14 residues.

The rearrangement uses TRBV6-4 and TRBJ2-1; D is possibly TRBD2 (6 bases). The CDR3 consists of 15 residues. The V end lost 3 bases, the J end lost 6 bases, and 15 bases lay between the germline ends. The germline gives CDR1 MRHNA, CDR2 SNTAGT. The CDR3 protein is CASSEALAASNEQFF. The CDR3 DNA reads TGTGCCAGCAGTGAAGCACTAGCCGCCAGCAATGAGCAGTTCTTC.

This clone appeared a single time. The V and J genes are TRBV12-3 or TRBV12-4 and TRBJ1-2, with D perhaps matching TRBD1 (6 bases). There are 13 residues in the CDR3. The ends were cut back, 6 bases at V and 4 bases at J, with 12 bases in the middle. CDR3 bases: TGTGCCAGCAGCCTACCACAGGGCTATGGCTACACCTTC. Translating gives CASSLPQGYGYTF.

Concerning this clone itself: In the same sample, other DNA sequences code for this CDR3. The gene calls are TRBV2 and TRBJ2-3; either TRBD1 or TRBD2 may supply D (5 bases each). The germline CDR1 and CDR2 sequences are SNHLY and FYNNEI. Trimming stripped 4 bases from V and 0 bases from J, with 5 bases between. The CDR3 sequence is 13 residues long. The CDR3 is CASSGDSTDTQYF. In DNA, the CDR3 is TGTGCCAGCAGTGGGGACAGCACAGATACGCAGTATTTT.

This clone was seen a single time. This chain uses TRBV6-5 with TRBJ2-3, with D perhaps TRBD2 (5 bases). Trimming shortened V by 0 bases and J by 2 bases, and 12 bases separated the two germline ends. Germline CDR1 is MNHEY and CDR2 is SVGAGI. This CDR3 has 16 residues. CDR3 amino acids: CASSYSTPGNTDTQYF. CDR3 in DNA: TGTGCCAGCAGTTACTCGACTCCGGGGAACACAGATACGCAGTATTTT.

V is TRBV4-2 and J is TRBJ2-5; the match to TRBD1 covers 8 bases. Germline assignment: CDR1 LGHNA and CDR2 YNFKEQ. The CDR3 has 15 residues. V shed 0 bases and J 5 bases; nucleotides not matched to a gene: 5. In DNA, the CDR3 is TGTGCCAGCAGCCAAGATTCAGGGGGCGCGGAGACCCAGTACTTC. It translates to CASSQDSGGAETQYF.

V and J are TRBV11-3 and TRBJ2-7; 7 nucleotides match TRBD1. CDR1 is SGHNT and CDR2 is YENEEA in the germline V gene. V lost 3 bases and J lost 3; bases outside the gene matches: 2. This CDR3 is built from 13 residues. Here the CDR3 DNA reads TGTGCCAGCAGCTTCGGACAGGACTACGAGCAGTACTTC. Translated, it gives CASSFGQDYEQYF.

The J gene is TRBJ1-4, the V gene TRBV7-2, with D perhaps TRBD1 (5 bases). Germline lookup yields CDR1 SGHTA and CDR2 FQGNSA. The CDR3 length is 14 residues. V lost 5 bases, J lost 8 bases, and 15 bases lay in between. Here the CDR3 DNA reads TGTGCCAGCAGCCTTATGGGGGGGAGGGAAAAACTGTTTTTT. Encoded protein: CASSLMGGREKLFF.

The chain joins TRBV24-1 to TRBJ2-3; D could derive from TRBD1 or TRBD2 (5 bases each). Trimming cost V 3 bases and J 4 bases, with 13 bases left between them. The CDR3 runs 15 residues. CDR1 and CDR2 (germline): KGHDR, SFDVKD. CDR3 amino acids: CATSDGRWGPDTQYF. The DNA of the CDR3 is TGTGCCACCAGTGATGGGAGATGGGGACCAGATACGCAGTATTTT.

A few counts support this clone. The V and J genes are TRBV30 and TRBJ1-1; D gene ambiguous. Germline CDR1 GTSNPN, CDR2 SVGIG (reference sequence). CDR3 size: 13 residues. V lost 2 bases, J lost 1 base, and 8 bases lay in between. CDR3 amino acids: CAWSTRGNTEAFF. CDR3 DNA sequence: TGTGCCTGGAGTACCCGGGGGAACACTGAAGCTTTCTTT.

V usage is TRBV27 and J usage is TRBJ2-3, with D possibly TRBD2 on 6 matching bases. Trimming pared 4 bases from V and 1 base from J, leaving 18 bases between. The CDR3 has 17 amino acids. Germline CDR1 reads MNHEY; CDR2 reads SMNVEV (reference sequence). CDR3 coding DNA: TGTGCCAGCAGTTACCGGACTACCAACCTGGGCACAGATACGCAGTATTTT. Translated, it gives CASSYRTTNLGTDTQYF.

This chain links TRBV7-9 with TRBJ2-1; tentatively, D is TRBD1 (6 bases). Trimming took off 1 base at V and 3 bases at J, with 13 bases between the two ends. This CDR3 region has 16 residues. In germline, CDR1 is SEHNR, CDR2 FQNEAQ (reference sequence). This chain's CDR3 is CASSLGLYRDYNEQFF. The CDR3 DNA is TGTGCCAGCAGCTTAGGACTGTACAGGGACTACAATGAGCAGTTCTTC.

The rearrangement links TRBV6-4 to TRBJ1-1, with a weak D call TRBD1 (5 bases). The germline V and J ends were trimmed by 4 bases and 5 bases, with 11 bases remaining between them. Germline V CDR1 and CDR2: MRHNA, SNTAGT. The CDR3 totals 13 residues. The CDR3 nucleotides read TGTGCCAGCAGTGCCGGGGCTGGGACTGAAGCTTTCTTT. This gives the protein CASSAGAGTEAFF.

The V and J genes are TRBV27 and TRBJ1-2, with D uncertain. V lost 5 bases to trimming and J lost 3 bases, with 4 bases between them. Germline-derived CDR1 and CDR2 are MNHEY and SMNVEV (reference sequence). There are 11 residues in the CDR3. In nucleotides, the CDR3 is TGTGCCAGCAGTGACCACTATGGCTACACCTTC. It translates to CASSDHYGYTF.

This clone was picked up one time. This chain connects TRBV3-1 (or the pseudogene TRBV3-2) to TRBJ2-7; 9 bases line up with TRBD2. With 0 bases clipped from V and 4 bases from J, the junction kept 7 bases outside the gene matches. There are 16 residues in the CDR3. CDR1 and CDR2 (germline): LGHDT, YNNKEL (reference sequence). CDR3: CASSQESLAGGYEQYF. The DNA of the CDR3 is TGTGCCAGCAGCCAAGAGTCACTAGCGGGTGGATACGAGCAGTACTTC.

The chain combines TRBV5-1 with TRBJ1-1, with D unresolved. The CDR3 sequence is 14 residues long. CDR1 is SGHRS, CDR2 YFSETQ, per germline. Trimming pared 1 base from V and 1 base from J, leaving 8 bases between. CDR3 residues: CASSLFSGNTEAFF. In nucleotides, the CDR3 is TGCGCCAGCAGCTTGTTCTCAGGGAACACTGAAGCTTTCTTT.

The gene calls are TRBV27 and TRBJ2-5; 9 bases match TRBD1. Germline loops: CDR1 MNHEY, CDR2 SMNVEV (reference sequence). After removal of 6 bases from V and 4 bases from J, the junction contained 6 bases not matched to a gene. The CDR3 runs 14 residues. CDR3 nucleotides: TGTGCCAGCAGCTACAGGGGGCGGGGAGAGACCCAGTACTTC. As protein: CASSYRGRGETQYF.

The chain is built from TRBV14 and TRBJ2-5; D perhaps matches TRBD1 (6 bases). V was clipped by 1 base and J by 1 base, with 10 bases between them. The CDR3 contains 15 residues. Germline loops: CDR1 SGHDN, CDR2 FVKESK. CDR3 sequence reads: CASSQGSRGQETQYF. CDR3 DNA sequence: TGTGCCAGCAGCCAAGGGAGCAGGGGCCAAGAGACCCAGTACTTC.

The chain joins TRBV2 to TRBJ2-7; TRBD1 matches at 7 bases. From germline, CDR1 is SNHLY and CDR2 FYNNEI. V trimming: 4 bases; J trimming: 3 bases; junction bases outside the gene matches: 6. This CDR3 has 14 amino acids. CDR3 amino acids: CASSAGTVSYEQYF. CDR3 sequence (DNA): TGTGCCAGCAGTGCCGGGACAGTGAGCTACGAGCAGTACTTC.

The sample holds one count of this clone. The genes are TRBV19 and TRBJ1-5, with D maybe TRBD1 (5 bases). CDR1 and CDR2 from the germline V gene are LNHDA and SQIVND (reference sequence). CDR3 length: 13 residues. V was shortened by 3 bases and J by 7 bases, with 10 bases between the two germline ends. CDR3: CASSIQGAQPQHF. In DNA, the CDR3 is TGTGCCAGTAGTATCCAGGGAGCCCAGCCCCAGCATTTT.